A selection of T cell receptor beta chains follows, all from one sample in a study of blood T cell repertoires in COVID-19. Clones were sequenced by immunoSEQ multiplex PCR, and TCRdb holds only the in-frame ones, with some missing. The sample lists about 130,000 clones, roughly 80% occurring once. The sample taken for sequencing was peripheral blood. The receptors stem from a man in his sixties with acute or convalescent COVID-19. CDR3s include the opening cysteine and the closing phenylalanine or tryptophan. Fields, in order: V gene, D gene, clone size, J gene, CDR3 protein, CDR3 DNA. A D gene is named only where the DNA matches it firmly. Size tells how often a clone was seen (once, few, many) or the class of an expanded clone, and some rows leave it out.

v_gene: TRBV30
d_gene: TRBD2
abundance: few
j_gene: TRBJ2-3
CDR3aa: CAWTTGTSGAADTQYF
CDR3nt: TGTGCCTGGACCACCGGGACTAGCGGGGCGGCAGATACGCAGTATTTT

v_gene: TRBV11-2
d_gene: TRBD2
abundance: many
j_gene: TRBJ2-1
CDR3aa: CASSLEVRTSGYEQFF
CDR3nt: TGTGCCAGCAGCTTAGAGGTTCGGACTAGCGGATATGAGCAGTTCTTC

v_gene: TRBV6-5
d_gene: TRBD1
abundance: -
j_gene: TRBJ2-2
CDR3aa: CASSWDRGSGELFF
CDR3nt: TGTGCCAGCAGTTGGGACAGGGGTTCCGGGGAGCTGTTTTTT

v_gene: TRBV7-3
d_gene: TRBD2
abundance: -
j_gene: TRBJ2-7
CDR3aa: CASSLRERYEQYF
CDR3nt: TGTGCCAGCAGCTTGCGGGAGCGCTACGAGCAGTACTTC

v_gene: TRBV5-1
d_gene: TRBD1
abundance: -
j_gene: TRBJ2-3
CDR3aa: CASSLKPGQGNTDTQYF
CDR3nt: TGCGCCAGCAGCTTAAAACCGGGACAGGGCAACACAGATACGCAGTATTTT

v_gene: TRBV10-2
d_gene: -
abundance: -
j_gene: TRBJ2-2
CDR3aa: CASSLGSGTGELFF
CDR3nt: TGCGCCAGCAGCTTAGGCAGCGGAACCGGGGAGCTGTTTTTT

v_gene: TRBV6-6
d_gene: -
abundance: once
j_gene: TRBJ1-5
CDR3aa: CARSRNQPQHF
CDR3nt: TGTGCCAGGAGCCGTAATCAGCCCCAGCATTTT

v_gene: TRBV5-1
d_gene: -
abundance: -
j_gene: TRBJ2-7
CDR3aa: CASSPAGTAAYEQYF
CDR3nt: TGCGCCAGCAGCCCGGCGGGGACCGCGGCCTACGAGCAGTACTTC

v_gene: TRBV9
d_gene: -
abundance: once
j_gene: TRBJ1-2
CDR3aa: CASSLGGDYGYTF
CDR3nt: TGTGCCAGCTCTCTGGGGGGGGACTATGGCTACACCTTC

v_gene: TRBV7-9
d_gene: -
abundance: -
j_gene: TRBJ2-1
CDR3aa: CASSPGNEQFF
CDR3nt: TGTGCCAGCAGCCCCGGGAATGAGCAGTTCTTC

v_gene: TRBV3-1/TRBV3-2
d_gene: -
abundance: few
j_gene: TRBJ2-5
CDR3aa: CASSQDSGGGETQYF
CDR3nt: TGTGCCAGCAGCCAAGATTCGGGGGGCGGAGAGACCCAGTACTTC

v_gene: TRBV7-2
d_gene: TRBD2
abundance: -
j_gene: TRBJ2-1
CDR3aa: CASSPERGGNNEQFF
CDR3nt: TGTGCCAGCAGCCCCGAGCGGGGAGGAAACAATGAGCAGTTCTTC

v_gene: TRBV11-3
d_gene: -
abundance: few
j_gene: TRBJ1-2
CDR3aa: CASSLEVGTRNYGYTF
CDR3nt: TGTGCCAGCAGCTTAGAGGTTGGGACAAGGAACTATGGCTACACCTTC

v_gene: TRBV4-2
d_gene: TRBD2
abundance: -
j_gene: TRBJ2-1
CDR3aa: CASSHGSGRALVYNEQFF
CDR3nt: TGTGCCAGCAGCCACGGTAGCGGGAGGGCCTTAGTCTACAATGAGCAGTTCTTC

v_gene: TRBV27
d_gene: TRBD2
abundance: few
j_gene: TRBJ2-1
CDR3aa: CASSLLGGTYNEQFF
CDR3nt: TGTGCCAGCAGTTTGTTGGGGGGGACCTACAATGAGCAGTTCTTC

v_gene: TRBV7-9
d_gene: -
abundance: few
j_gene: TRBJ1-1
CDR3aa: CASSLDSSLSQAFF
CDR3nt: TGTGCCAGCAGCTTAGATTCGTCCCTCTCCCAAGCTTTCTTT

v_gene: TRBV23-1
d_gene: -
abundance: once
j_gene: TRBJ1-5
CDR3aa: CASSQYNWGGNSNQPQHF
CDR3nt: TGCGCCAGCAGTCAATACAATTGGGGAGGGAATAGCAATCAGCCCCAGCATTTT

v_gene: TRBV11-1
d_gene: TRBD2
abundance: few
j_gene: TRBJ2-7
CDR3aa: CASSLQREWIGTEQYF
CDR3nt: TGTGCCAGCAGCTTACAGCGGGAGTGGATTGGGACCGAGCAGTACTTC

v_gene: TRBV6-6
d_gene: TRBD2
abundance: -
j_gene: TRBJ2-7
CDR3aa: CASTTSGRVSEQYF
CDR3nt: TGTGCCAGCACCACTAGCGGGAGGGTCTCCGAGCAGTACTTC